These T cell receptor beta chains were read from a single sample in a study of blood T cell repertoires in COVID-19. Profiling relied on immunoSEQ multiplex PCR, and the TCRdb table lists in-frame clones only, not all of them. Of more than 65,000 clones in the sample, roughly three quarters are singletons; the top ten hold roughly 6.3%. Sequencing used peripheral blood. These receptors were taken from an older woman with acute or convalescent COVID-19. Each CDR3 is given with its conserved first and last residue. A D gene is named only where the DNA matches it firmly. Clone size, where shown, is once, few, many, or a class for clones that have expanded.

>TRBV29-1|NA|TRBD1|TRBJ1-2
CSVEPGDRGGYTF
TGCAGCGTTGAGCCGGGGGACAGGGGTGGCTACACCTTC
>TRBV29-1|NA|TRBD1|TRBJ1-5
CSVGDSPNQPQHF
TGCAGCGTGGGGGACAGCCCCAATCAGCCCCAGCATTTT
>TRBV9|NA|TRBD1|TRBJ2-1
CASSVTQGAFQQFF
TGTGCCAGCAGCGTCACACAGGGGGCCTTTCAGCAGTTCTTC
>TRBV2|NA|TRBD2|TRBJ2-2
CASSSGGRTGELFF
TGTGCCAGCAGTTCGGGGGGGCGTACCGGGGAGCTGTTTTTT
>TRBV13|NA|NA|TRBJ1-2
CASSLKSNYGYTF
TGTGCCAGCAGCTTGAAGAGTAACTATGGCTACACCTTC
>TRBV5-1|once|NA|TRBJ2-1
CASSPGGNEQFF
TGCGCCAGCAGCCCCGGTGGTAATGAGCAGTTCTTC
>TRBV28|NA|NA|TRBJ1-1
CASSSGGEGTEAFF
TGTGCCAGCTCCTCGGGAGGGGAAGGCACTGAAGCTTTCTTT
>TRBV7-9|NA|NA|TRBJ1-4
CASSSDTRLFF
TGTGCCAGCAGCTCCGACACGAGACTGTTTTTT
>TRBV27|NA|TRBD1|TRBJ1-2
CASSSNSGQGNYGYTF
TGTGCCAGCAGTTCCAATTCGGGACAGGGGAACTATGGCTACACCTTC
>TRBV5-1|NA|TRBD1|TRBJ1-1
CASSLGQGEAFF
TGCGCCAGCAGCTTAGGACAGGGAGAAGCTTTCTTT